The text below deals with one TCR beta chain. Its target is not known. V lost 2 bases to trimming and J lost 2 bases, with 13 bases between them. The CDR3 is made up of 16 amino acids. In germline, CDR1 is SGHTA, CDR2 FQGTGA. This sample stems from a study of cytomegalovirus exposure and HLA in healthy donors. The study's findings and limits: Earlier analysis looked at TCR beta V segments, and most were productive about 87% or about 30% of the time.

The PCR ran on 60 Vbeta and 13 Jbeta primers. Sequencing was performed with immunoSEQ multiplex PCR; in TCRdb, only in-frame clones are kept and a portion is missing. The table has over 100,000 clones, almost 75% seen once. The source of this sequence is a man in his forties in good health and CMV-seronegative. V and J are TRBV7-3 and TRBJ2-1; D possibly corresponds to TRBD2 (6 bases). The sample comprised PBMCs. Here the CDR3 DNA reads TGTGCCAGCAGCTTATTTGGCGGCGGGGCCTACAATGAGCAGTTCTTC. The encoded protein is CASSLFGGGAYNEQFF.